Presented here are 3 T cell receptor beta chains from one specimen sequenced in a study of T-cell memory formation after mild COVID-19. MiXCR was run by TCRdb on the 5' RACE reads, yielding one entry per CDR3 protein. The sample lists fewer than 650,000 distinct CDR3 sequences, approximately 15% occurring once. Sequenced: PBMCs or a T cell subset sorted from them (not recorded which). The receptors shown here come from an adult woman who had mild COVID-19 (a few samples of this study predate the infection). Cell type and time point are not known.

J is TRBJ1-6 and V is TRBV20-1, with a tentative D call TRBD1 (5 bases). Germline values: CDR1 DFQATT, CDR2 SNEGSKA (reference sequence). There are 17 residues in the CDR3. V gave up 0 bases and J gave up 5 bases, with 17 bases separating them. This CDR3 reads CSAREMSRARDNSPLHF. In DNA form, the CDR3 reads TGCAGTGCTAGAGAAATGTCCAGGGCAAGAGATAATTCACCCCTCCACTTT.

This clonotype appeared a few times. The CDR3 loop is CASSSGTGMRHEQYF. CDR3 DNA sequence: TGTGCCAGCAGCTCAGGGACAGGCATGCGTCACGAGCAGTACTTC. The rearrangement links TRBV7-9 to TRBJ2-7; 8 bases line up with TRBD1. V was pared by 4 bases and J by 5 bases, with 10 bases of the junction left unmatched. The CDR3 is made up of 15 amino acids. Germline V gene sequence: CDR1 SEHNR, CDR2 FQNEAQ (reference sequence).

This clonotype was seen at least ten times. V gene TRBV27 combines with J gene TRBJ2-1, with 8 positions matching TRBD2. With 2 bases clipped from V and 5 bases from J, the junction kept 11 bases outside the gene matches. The CDR3 has 17 amino acids. Germline loops: CDR1 MNHEY, CDR2 SMNVEV (reference sequence). The CDR3 loop is CASSLNGRTSRNNEQFF. The CDR3 DNA sequence: TGTGCCAGCAGTTTAAACGGTAGGACTAGCCGAAACAATGAGCAGTTCTTC.